Shown below are 31 T cell receptor beta chains from a single sample sequenced in a study of shared clonotypes between healthy human individuals. The naive CD8 fraction comprised CD45RO-negative cells positively selected for CCR7 and excluded terminally differentiated effector memory CD45RA+ cells. Sequencing used immunoSEQ multiplex PCR; TCRdb keeps in-frame clones, though not all of them. The data contain about 820,000 clones, nearly 95% of them seen just once; the ten biggest clones take up approximately 25%. Sample: naive CD8+ T cells sorted from blood. Source of these receptors: a man aged 25-45 years in good health.

The rearrangement links TRBV27 to TRBJ2-6; D possibly uses TRBD1 or TRBD2 (5 bases each). From germline, CDR1 is MNHEY and CDR2 SMNVEV (reference sequence). V was cut by 9 bases and J by 3 bases, with 15 bases left in between. This CDR3 has 15 amino acids. The CDR3 region is CASSPGAGGANVLTF. The CDR3, as DNA: TGTGCCAGTTCACCCGGGGCGGGTGGGGCCAACGTCCTGACTTTC.

The V call is TRBV28, the J call TRBJ1-4; D may be TRBD1 (5 bases). The V gene's germline CDR1 is MDHEN and CDR2 SYDVKM. Trimming took off 8 bases at V and 8 bases at J, with 12 bases between the two ends. This CDR3 is 12 amino acids long. CDR3 sequence reads: CASGAGPEKLFF. In DNA, the CDR3 is TGTGCCAGCGGAGCAGGGCCGGAAAAACTGTTTTTT. The full variable domain, with the rest looked up from reference TRBV28 and TRBJ1-4, is DVKVTQSSRYLVKRTGEKVFLECVQDMDHENMFWYRQDPGLGLRLIYFSYDVKMKEKGDIPEGYSVSREKKERFSLILESASTNQTSMYLCASGAGPEKLFFGSGTQLSVL.

This clone was seen a single time. This sequence joins TRBV7-2 and TRBJ2-2; D is unresolved. There are 14 residues in the CDR3. CDR1 and CDR2 from the germline V gene are SGHTA and FQGNSA. V was cut by 3 bases and J by 6 bases, with 11 bases left in between. For the CDR3, the DNA is TGTGCCAGCAGCTTTGGGTTTAGCTCCGGGGAGCTGTTTTTT. Its translation: CASSFGFSSGELFF.

This chain connects TRBV7-2 to TRBJ2-5; D is uncertain. This CDR3 is 17 amino acids long. V lost 3 bases, J lost 0 bases, and 17 bases lay in between. Germline CDR1 is SGHTA and CDR2 is FQGNSA. The CDR3 protein is CASSLPPGLEYQETQYF. As DNA, the CDR3 is TGTGCCAGCAGCTTGCCCCCCGGTCTGGAGTACCAAGAGACCCAGTACTTC.

This clone has just one count. The chain employs TRBV6-9 and TRBJ1-4; D unresolved. The germline V and J ends were trimmed by 0 bases and 5 bases, with 13 bases remaining between them. Germline V gives CDR1 MNHGY, CDR2 SVAAGI. The CDR3 is 16 amino acids. The CDR3 loop reads CASSYSGCENNEKLFF. DNA of the CDR3: TGTGCCAGCAGTTATTCGGGGTGTGAGAACAATGAAAAACTGTTTTTT.

The CDR3 is CASSSQLAGERYEQYF. CDR3 in DNA: TGTGCCAGCAGTTCCCAGCTAGCGGGAGAGCGTTACGAGCAGTACTTC. This rearrangement joins TRBV27 to TRBJ2-7; 10 bases agree with TRBD2. CDR1 and CDR2 from the germline V gene are MNHEY and SMNVEV (reference sequence). This CDR3 region has 16 residues. J gave up 4 bases and V 4 bases, and 10 bases lay outside the gene matches.

DNA for the CDR3: TGTGCCAGCAGTTCCCGGGGGAGGGAGGCCCATACTAGCACAGATACGCAGTATTTT. Its protein is CASSSRGREAHTSTDTQYF. The chain joins TRBV14 to TRBJ2-3; 7 bases line up with TRBD2. V trimming: 6 bases; J trimming: 0 bases; junction bases outside the gene matches: 18. CDR3 length: 19 amino acids. Germline V gene lookup returns CDR1 SGHDN and CDR2 FVKESK.

The chain combines TRBV7-9 with TRBJ1-4, with D unclear. V lost 10 bases and J 5 bases, leaving 11 bases between the germline ends. The germline V gene has CDR1 SEHNR and CDR2 FQNEAQ (reference sequence). This CDR3 region has 12 residues. DNA of the CDR3: TGTGCCACCGAACCCTTCAATGAAAAACTGTTTTTT. Its protein product is CATEPFNEKLFF. Variable domain in full (rest from reference TRBV7-9 and TRBJ1-4): DTGVSQNPRHKITKRGQNVTFRCDPISEHNRLYWYRQTLGQGPEFLTYFQNEAQLEKSRLLSDRFSAERPKGSFSTLEIQRTEQGDSAMYLCATEPFNEKLFFGSGTQLSVL.

This sequence joins TRBV9 and TRBJ2-3, with TRBD2 matching over 9 bases. V shed 5 bases and J 1 base; nucleotides not matched to a gene: 5. There are 15 residues in the CDR3. Germline V CDR1 and CDR2: SGDLS, YYNGEE. CDR3 sequence (DNA): TGTGCCAGCAGGGCTAGCGGGATAGGCACAGATACGCAGTATTTT. Its translation is CASRASGIGTDTQYF.

The chain has TRBV9 and TRBJ1-2, with 9 bases identical to TRBD1. The CDR3 runs to 16 residues. The V segment lost 0 bases and the J segment 3 bases; nucleotides outside the gene matches: 6. CDR1 and CDR2 from the germline V gene are SGDLS and YYNGEE. The DNA of the CDR3 is TGTGCCAGCAGCGTAGACGGACAGGGGTTGCACTATGGCTACACCTTC. Its translation is CASSVDGQGLHYGYTF.

This chain uses TRBV7-2 with TRBJ2-3, with TRBD2 matching 8 bases. The CDR3 loop spans 17 amino acids. Germline CDR1 and CDR2: SGHTA and FQGNSA. J lost 2 bases, V lost 5 bases, and 12 bases had no gene match. The CDR3 here is CASSPVGVAGYTDTQYF. The CDR3 region has the DNA TGTGCCAGCAGCCCCGTAGGAGTAGCGGGGTACACAGATACGCAGTATTTT.

J is TRBJ2-5 and V is TRBV4-1; D unresolved. The germline V gene encodes CDR1 MGHRA and CDR2 YSYEKL. There are 15 residues in the CDR3. V lost 0 bases to trimming and J lost 1 base, with 9 bases between them. The CDR3 loop is CASSQDPVVQETQYF. The CDR3 DNA is TGCGCCAGCAGCCAAGATCCGGTGGTCCAAGAGACCCAGTACTTC.

This clone has just one count. The chain carries TRBV29-1 and TRBJ2-7; 7 positions agree with TRBD1. Germline-derived CDR1 and CDR2 are SQVTM and ANQGSEA. The length of the CDR3 is 14 residues. V was pared by 6 bases and J by 2 bases, with 10 bases of the junction left unmatched. As DNA, the CDR3 is TGCAGCGTCAGAAGGGGACAGCGGACCTACGAGCAGTACTTC. This gives the protein CSVRRGQRTYEQYF.

This chain joins TRBV27 and TRBJ2-7; D is undetermined. V was pared by 5 bases and J by 5 bases, with 7 bases between. The CDR3 is 11 residues long. The germline gives CDR1 MNHEY, CDR2 SMNVEV (reference sequence). CDR3 sequence (DNA): TGTGCCAGCAGTCGGGCGAACGAGCAGTACTTC. Protein product: CASSRANEQYF.

CDR3 sequence reads: CAWVGQSNQPQHF. The DNA for the CDR3 is TGTGCCTGGGTAGGGCAGAGCAATCAGCCCCAGCATTTT. The chain couples TRBV30 to TRBJ1-5; D call uncertain. The V and J ends lost 5 bases and 1 base respectively, with 9 bases between them. This CDR3 is 13 amino acids long. Germline V CDR1 and CDR2: GTSNPN, SVGIG (reference sequence).

V and J are TRBV19 and TRBJ2-1; no firm D call. Germline values: CDR1 LNHDA, CDR2 SQIVND (reference sequence). This CDR3 spans 15 amino acids. Deletions cut 0 bases from V and 1 base from J, with 7 bases between. The CDR3 reads CASSIDPLSYNEQFF. The CDR3 bases are TGTGCCAGTAGTATAGATCCGCTATCCTACAATGAGCAGTTCTTC.

The gene calls are TRBV6-5 and TRBJ2-5; 12 bases are a match to TRBD1. The ends lost 5 bases at V and 5 bases at J; junction bases unmatched: 6. The CDR3 totals 15 residues. Germline values: CDR1 MNHEY, CDR2 SVGAGI. CDR3 sequence: CASSHGTGGSETQYF. In nucleotides, the CDR3 is TGTGCCAGCAGTCATGGGACAGGGGGCTCGGAGACCCAGTACTTC.

The chain is built from TRBV4-1 and TRBJ2-1; D remains unclear. Germline CDR1 MGHRA, CDR2 YSYEKL. Trimming took off 1 base at V and 4 bases at J, with 8 bases between the two ends. CDR3 length: 14 residues. The CDR3 sequence: CASSQGEQYNEQFF. As DNA, the CDR3 is TGCGCCAGCAGCCAAGGGGAACAATACAATGAGCAGTTCTTC.

CDR3 in amino acids: CASSFITVLGEKYF. CDR3 in DNA: TGCGCCAGCAGCTTTATCACAGTTCTCGGGGAGAAGTACTTC. The chain uses TRBV5-1 and TRBJ2-4, with D possibly matching TRBD2 (5 bases). The CDR3 totals 14 residues. V dropped 2 bases and J dropped 14 bases, with 20 bases sitting between them. The germline gives CDR1 SGHRS, CDR2 YFSETQ. Full variable domain (rest looked up from reference TRBV5-1 and TRBJ2-4): KAGVTQTPRYLIKTRGQQVTLSCSPISGHRSVSWYQQTPGQGLQFLFEYFSETQRNKGNFPGRFSGRQFSNSRSEMNVSTLELGDSALYLCASSFITVLGEKYFGAGTRLSVL.

J is TRBJ2-5 and V is TRBV15, with D uncertain. V lost 0 bases, J lost 9 bases, and 14 bases lay in between. The CDR3 totals 14 residues. Looked up from germline, CDR1 is LNHNV and CDR2 is YYDKDF (reference sequence). The CDR3 bases are TGTGCCACCAGCAGAGAAGGGTCCGAAAGCGCCCAGTACTTC. Its translation is CATSREGSESAQYF.

This chain uses TRBV25-1 with TRBJ2-1, with TRBD2 matching over 8 bases. Trimming took 8 bases from V and 6 from J; bases not matched to a gene: 6. The germline V gene has CDR1 MGHDK and CDR2 SYGVNS. This CDR3 contains 13 residues. CDR3 sequence reads: CASQLGLANEQFF. CDR3 bases: TGTGCCAGCCAACTTGGACTAGCCAATGAGCAGTTCTTC.

The V and J genes are TRBV7-9 and TRBJ2-1; 7 bases fit TRBD2. The J segment lost 9 bases and the V segment lost 1 base, leaving 12 bases of the junction unmatched. The CDR3 consists of 16 residues. Germline-derived CDR1 and CDR2 are SEHNR and FQNEAQ (reference sequence). For the CDR3, the DNA is TGTGCCAGCAGCTTAGAAGTCGGGAGCGGGATGGTTGAGCAGTTCTTC. This encodes CASSLEVGSGMVEQFF.

Of note for this clone: Other DNA variants within this sample encode the same CDR3. The chain combines TRBV13 with TRBJ1-1; 10 bases are a match to TRBD1. Germline lookup yields CDR1 PRHDT and CDR2 FYEKMQ (reference sequence). The CDR3 totals 15 residues. V gave up 5 bases and J gave up 2 bases; unmatched junction bases: 5. In nucleotides, the CDR3 is TGTGCCAGCAGCACGCGGGACAGGGGTAACACTGAAGCTTTCTTT. Its translation: CASSTRDRGNTEAFF.

This chain connects TRBV29-1 to TRBJ2-7; no firm D call. This CDR3 has 15 residues. V was pared by 5 bases and J by 2 bases, with 19 bases between. The germline V gene encodes CDR1 SQVTM and CDR2 ANQGSEA. CDR3 sequence (DNA): TGCAGCGTTCGGTTACGAAGGCTGGCGACCTACGAGCAGTACTTC. Translating gives CSVRLRRLATYEQYF.

The rearrangement uses TRBV7-2 and TRBJ1-4, with 7 bases matching TRBD1. CDR1 and CDR2 (germline): SGHTA, FQGNSA. The CDR3 contains 15 residues. Losses at the gene ends were 6 bases for V and 6 bases for J; bases not matched to a gene: 10. This chain's CDR3 is CASSPTRQGHEKLFF. CDR3 DNA: TGTGCCAGCAGTCCAACCCGACAGGGCCATGAAAAACTGTTTTTT.

This chain links TRBV2 with TRBJ2-7; 7 nucleotides agree with TRBD1. The germline V gene has CDR1 SNHLY and CDR2 FYNNEI. Trimming cost V 4 bases and J 6 bases; bases outside gene matches: 15. The CDR3 runs to 16 residues. CDR3 loop: CASSGDPGQLAIEQYF. The DNA of the CDR3 is TGTGCCAGCAGTGGGGATCCGGGACAGCTGGCTATCGAGCAGTACTTC.

V and J are TRBV15 and TRBJ1-1; D is unresolved. V lost 3 bases and J lost 2, with 10 bases in between. CDR1 and CDR2 (germline): LNHNV, YYDKDF (reference sequence). The CDR3 is 14 residues long. The CDR3 here is CATSRAFTNTEAFF. The CDR3 DNA follows: TGTGCCACCAGCAGGGCCTTCACCAACACTGAAGCTTTCTTT.

The chain has TRBV28 and TRBJ2-7, with 10 bases that match TRBD1. CDR1 is MDHEN and CDR2 is SYDVKM in the germline V gene. With 5 bases clipped from V and 6 bases from J, the junction kept 16 bases outside the gene matches. This CDR3 comprises 17 residues. The CDR3 loop reads CASSLLLTTGGQVEQYF. The CDR3 nucleotides are TGTGCCAGCAGTCTCCTCCTCACGACAGGGGGCCAGGTCGAGCAGTACTTC.

This clone has only one observation. The chain employs TRBV5-6 and TRBJ1-6, with 8 bases matching TRBD1. V lost 4 bases, J lost 8 bases, and 5 bases stayed unmatched. The V gene's germline CDR1 is SGHDT and CDR2 YYEEEE. The CDR3 is 14 amino acids. The CDR3 DNA reads TGTGCCAGCAGCCCGGACAGGGAGGATTCACCCCTCCACTTT. This sequence encodes CASSPDREDSPLHF.

J is TRBJ2-1 and V is TRBV11-2, with 7 bases aligning to TRBD1. Germline V lookup: CDR1 SGHAT, CDR2 FQNNGV. V lost 0 bases and J lost 0; bases outside the gene matches: 8. This CDR3 is built from 18 residues. CDR3 nucleotides: TGTGCCAGCAGCTTAGATCTAATAGGGGGCAGCTCCTACAATGAGCAGTTCTTC. Amino acids: CASSLDLIGGSSYNEQFF. The whole variable domain, remainder taken from reference TRBV11-2 and TRBJ2-1, is EAGVAQSPRYKIIEKRQSVAFWCNPISGHATLYWYQQILGQGPKLLIQFQNNGVVDDSQLPKDRFSAERLKGVDSTLKIQPAKLEDSAVYLCASSLDLIGGSSYNEQFFGPGTRLTVL.

The chain carries TRBV18 and TRBJ2-1; TRBD1 aligns across 9 bases. In germline, CDR1 is KGHSH, CDR2 LQKENI. The CDR3 contains 15 residues. Germline trimming cut 8 bases from V and 3 bases from J; bases unmatched to any gene: 8. The DNA of the CDR3 is TGTGCCAGCCCAACCGGGACAGGGATCTACAATGAGCAGTTCTTC. It encodes CASPTGTGIYNEQFF.